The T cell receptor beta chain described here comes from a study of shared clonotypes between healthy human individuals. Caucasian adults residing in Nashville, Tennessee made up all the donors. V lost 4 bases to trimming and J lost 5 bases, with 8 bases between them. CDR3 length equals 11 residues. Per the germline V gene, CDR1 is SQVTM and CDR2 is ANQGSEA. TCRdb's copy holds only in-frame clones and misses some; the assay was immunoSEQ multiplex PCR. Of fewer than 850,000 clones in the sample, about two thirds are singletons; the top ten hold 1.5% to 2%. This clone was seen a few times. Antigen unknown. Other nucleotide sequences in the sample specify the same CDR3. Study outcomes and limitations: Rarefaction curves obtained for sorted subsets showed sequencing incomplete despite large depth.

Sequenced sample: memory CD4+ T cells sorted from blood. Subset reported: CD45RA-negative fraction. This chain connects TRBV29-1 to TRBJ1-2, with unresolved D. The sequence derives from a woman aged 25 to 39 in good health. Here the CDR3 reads CSVVSGYGYTF. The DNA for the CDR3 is TGCAGCGTTGTCTCAGGTTATGGCTACACCTTC.